This TCR beta chain comes out of a study of T cell responses to AZD1222 COVID-19 vaccine. Study-wide results and caveats: Possibly, clonal diversity was underestimated; donors were largely white British and included more females. In the spike-specific TCR repertoire, nearly half reportedly target unmutated variant regions. Elevations in Spike-specific TCR breadth and depth followed administration of two AZD1222 doses. Just a handful of people given AZD1222 tested seropositive at baseline.

Worth noting for this clone: What it recognizes is unknown.

Germline V gene lookup returns CDR1 SNHLY and CDR2 FYNNEI. Unmatched junction bases numbered 7, after V lost 10 bases and J lost 9 bases. CDR3 length equals 13 residues. Generated by immunoSEQ multiplex PCR, the TCRdb table keeps only in-frame clones and is missing some. Of about 120,000 clones in the sample, approximately 90% were seen once. The sample in question was peripheral blood, obtained on day 0 of AZD1222 vaccination. The chain recombines TRBV2 with TRBJ2-1; 12 bases map to TRBD1. The receptor was derived from an adult in good health. The CDR3 sequence: CATGDRGRGEQFF. The CDR3 nucleotides read TGTGCCACCGGGGACAGGGGGCGGGGTGAGCAGTTCTTC.